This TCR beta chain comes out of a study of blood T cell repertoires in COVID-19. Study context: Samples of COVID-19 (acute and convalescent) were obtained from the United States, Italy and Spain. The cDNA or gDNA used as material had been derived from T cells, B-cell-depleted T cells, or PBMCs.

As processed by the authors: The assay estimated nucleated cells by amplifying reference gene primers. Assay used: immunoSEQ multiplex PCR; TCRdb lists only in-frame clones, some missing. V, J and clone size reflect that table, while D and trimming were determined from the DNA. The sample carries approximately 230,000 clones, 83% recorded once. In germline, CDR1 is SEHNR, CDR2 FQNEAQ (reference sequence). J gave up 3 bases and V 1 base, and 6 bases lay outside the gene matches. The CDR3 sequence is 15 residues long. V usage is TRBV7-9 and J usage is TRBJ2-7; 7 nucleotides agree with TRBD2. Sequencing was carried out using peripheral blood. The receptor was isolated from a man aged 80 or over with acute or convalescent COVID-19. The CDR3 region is CASSLGAGPRYEQYF. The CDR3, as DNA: TGTGCCAGCAGCTTAGGAGCGGGGCCGCGCTACGAGCAGTACTTC.